The 11 T cell receptor beta chains listed next were all sequenced from one sample in a study of shared clonotypes between healthy human individuals (dated by TCRdb to 2018 to 2021). Library generation was performed with the immunoSEQ multiplex PCR assay. As stored in TCRdb, this immuneACCESS dataset retains in-frame rearrangements with V and J assigned. A fraction of the clones does not appear; measured against another copy, unresolved V genes explain less than half of the discrepancy, and the remainder lacks a known reason. The sample has 1.5 million to 2.5 million clones on record, approximately 94% of them singletons. 1.2% of the sample belongs to the ten largest clones. For the CD8 naive samples, CD45RO-negative cells were positively selected for CCR7, yielding a CD45RA+CCR7+ population from which TemRA cells were excluded. The material sequenced was naive CD8+ T cells sorted from blood. The sample's cell subset or site, from its label and the paper: CD45RA+CCR7+. These TCRs come from a man aged 18 to 30 in good health.

This clone came up a few times. The sample contains more than one DNA sequence encoding this CDR3. The rearrangement links TRBV6-1 to TRBJ2-7; D is ambiguous. Per germline, CDR1 MNHNS and CDR2 SASEGT. The V and J ends lost 3 bases and 4 bases respectively, with 1 base between them. The CDR3 runs to 10 residues. The CDR3 DNA follows: TGTGCCAGCAGTGATTACGAGCAGTACTTC. Protein sequence: CASSDYEQYF.

This chain links TRBV25-1 with TRBJ2-7, with TRBD2 matching 7 bases. The ends lost 4 bases at V and 3 bases at J; junction bases unmatched: 9. CDR1 and CDR2 (germline): MGHDK, SYGVNS. This CDR3 has 15 amino acids. CDR3 amino acids: CASSAPGGGDYEQYF. CDR3 nucleotides: TGTGCCAGCAGTGCCCCCGGCGGGGGAGACTACGAGCAGTACTTC.

This chain joins TRBV21-1 and TRBJ2-7; the tabulated D call, TRBD1, remains unverified against the DNA. TRBV21-1 is noted as a pseudogene. This CDR3 contains 15 residues. The CDR3 protein is CASSKEGGSYSEQYF. DNA of the CDR3: TGTGCCAGCAGCAAAGAAGGGGGAAGTTATAGCGAGCAGTACTTC.

V and J are TRBV5-5 and TRBJ1-1; the D gene is possibly TRBD1 (6 bases). Per the germline V gene, CDR1 is SGHKS and CDR2 is YYEKEE (reference sequence). V dropped 2 bases and J dropped 4 bases, with 9 bases sitting between them. The CDR3 extends over 13 amino acids. The CDR3 DNA follows: TGTGCCAGCAGCTTTGGACAGAGCACTGAAGCTTTCTTT. Its translation is CASSFGQSTEAFF.

The CDR3 DNA is TGTGCCAGTAGTATAGGGGGCCTGTACATATACGAGCAGTACTTC. This gives the protein CASSIGGLYIYEQYF. The rearrangement joins TRBV19 to TRBJ2-7; a possible D gene is TRBD1 (5 bases). The CDR3 is 15 residues long. V lost 1 base to trimming and J lost 4 bases, with 14 bases between them. The germline V gene encodes CDR1 LNHDA and CDR2 SQIVND (reference sequence).

The chain recombines TRBV5-1 with TRBJ2-7, with D tentatively TRBD1 or TRBD2 (5 bases each). CDR3 length: 14 amino acids. Germline loops: CDR1 SGHRS, CDR2 YFSETQ. Trimming removed 2 bases at V and 6 bases at J, with 15 bases between. The CDR3 DNA follows: TGCGCCAGCAGCTTCCGGGACCACCTCTCCGAGCAGTACTTC. The encoded protein is CASSFRDHLSEQYF.

This clone was recorded a few times. This chain uses TRBV7-9 with TRBJ1-6; 7 bases align to TRBD1. Unmatched junction bases numbered 5, after V lost 1 base and J lost 5 bases. Germline CDR1 and CDR2: SEHNR and FQNEAQ (reference sequence). This CDR3 is 16 amino acids long. CDR3 sequence reads: CASSLGPGGDNSPLHF. The CDR3 DNA is TGTGCCAGCAGCTTAGGTCCAGGGGGGGATAATTCACCCCTCCACTTT.

The chain couples TRBV27 to TRBJ1-4; D not resolved. V lost 3 bases, J lost 3 bases, and 8 bases lay in between. Germline V gives CDR1 MNHEY, CDR2 SMNVEV (reference sequence). The length of the CDR3 is 14 residues. The CDR3 spells CASSFIGANEKLFF. As DNA, the CDR3 is TGTGCCAGCAGTTTTATTGGGGCTAATGAAAAACTGTTTTTT.

A remark on this clone: Other DNA sequences in this sample translate to the same CDR3. The rearrangement joins TRBV9 to TRBJ1-1; D remains unclear. The germline V gene encodes CDR1 SGDLS and CDR2 YYNGEE. V lost 4 bases and J lost 0, with 7 bases in between. The CDR3 spans 13 residues. The CDR3 sequence: CASSPPLNTEAFF. CDR3 bases: TGTGCCAGCAGCCCGCCGTTGAACACTGAAGCTTTCTTT.

The genes are TRBV29-1 and TRBJ2-3; 9 bases are a match to TRBD2. Trimming at V came to 4 bases and at J to 5 bases, leaving 4 bases not matched to a gene. The CDR3 contains 13 residues. Germline assignment: CDR1 SQVTM and CDR2 ANQGSEA. The CDR3 DNA sequence: TGCAGCGTTGTGTTGCGGGGGGGAGATACGCAGTATTTT. It codes for CSVVLRGGDTQYF.

The chain combines TRBV14 with TRBJ2-7; perhaps TRBD2 as D (6 bases). This CDR3 has 15 amino acids. Germline-derived CDR1 and CDR2 are SGHDN and FVKESK. The V and J ends lost 2 bases and 2 bases respectively, with 13 bases between them. The CDR3 DNA reads TGTGCCAGCAGCCAATTTCCAGCGGGCGCCTACGAGCAGTACTTC. It yields the protein CASSQFPAGAYEQYF.